The 19 T cell receptor beta chains below were found in one sample sequenced in a study of blood T cell repertoires in COVID-19. This table comes from immunoSEQ multiplex PCR, and its TCRdb copy is limited to in-frame clones, with some not included. The data hold 68,000 or so clones, with approximately 90% observed a single time. The sample consisted of peripheral blood. The receptors here all came from an older woman with acute or convalescent COVID-19.

The gene calls are TRBV7-9 and TRBJ2-2; unclear D gene. Germline CDR1 reads SEHNR; CDR2 reads FQNEAQ (reference sequence). The V end was cut by 5 bases, the J end by 5 bases, with 15 bases between. The CDR3 is 15 residues long. For the CDR3, the DNA is TGTGCCAGCAGCCCGCCTAGAACCGGGACCGGGGAGCTGTTTTTT. It is translated as CASSPPRTGTGELFF.

This clone was recorded only once. The chain recombines TRBV13 with TRBJ1-3; TRBD1 matches 9 bases. This CDR3 is built from 15 residues. V trimming: 5 bases; J trimming: 4 bases; junction bases outside the gene matches: 6. Germline V CDR1 and CDR2: PRHDT, FYEKMQ (reference sequence). CDR3 loop: CASSAWGQGGNTIYF. Here the CDR3 DNA reads TGTGCCAGCAGCGCCTGGGGACAGGGAGGAAACACCATATATTTT.

This chain links TRBV30 with TRBJ1-5; D may be TRBD1 (5 bases). Trimming shortened V by 5 bases and J by 3 bases, and 8 bases separated the two germline ends. Germline V gives CDR1 GTSNPN, CDR2 SVGIG (reference sequence). The CDR3 length is 12 residues. CDR3 in DNA: TGTGCCTGGTCCAGGGCCAATCAGCCCCAGCATTTT. Amino acids: CAWSRANQPQHF.

This clone was found once. The chain's CDR3 is CASSLELGNTIYF. The CDR3 bases are TGTGCCAGCAGCTTAGAACTCGGAAACACCATATATTTT. This chain joins TRBV11-3 and TRBJ1-3; D not resolved. Per the germline V gene, CDR1 is SGHNT and CDR2 is YENEEA. This CDR3 contains 13 residues. With 0 bases removed from V and 4 bases from J, the gap between germline ends came to 4 bases.

The chain has TRBV29-1 and TRBJ2-7, with 9 bases that match TRBD1. The germline V gene encodes CDR1 SQVTM and CDR2 ANQGSEA. The junction had 14 bases not matched to a gene; V was cut back by 4 bases and J by 4 bases. The CDR3 is made up of 16 amino acids. The CDR3 region has the DNA TGCAGCGTTGGGTCTTACTCGGACAGGGGAGTATACGAGCAGTACTTC. Its translation is CSVGSYSDRGVYEQYF.

This clone appeared once. V gene TRBV6-5 combines with J gene TRBJ2-7; D unclear. The CDR3 consists of 15 residues. Germline V CDR1 and CDR2: MNHEY, SVGAGI. The germline V and J ends were trimmed by 2 bases and 1 base, with 12 bases remaining between them. This CDR3 is CASSYRRSGSYEQYF. In nucleotides, the CDR3 is TGTGCCAGCAGTTACCGCCGGAGTGGGTCCTACGAGCAGTACTTC.

V is TRBV6-2 or TRBV6-3 and J is TRBJ2-3; 8 bases agree with TRBD2. The V gene end was trimmed by 5 bases and the J gene end by 4 bases; junction bases not matched to a gene: 2. This CDR3 has 13 amino acids. Germline V lookup: CDR1 MNHEY, CDR2 SVGEGT. The CDR3, as DNA: TGTGCCAGCAGTGGACTAGCCGCAGATACGCAGTATTTT. Translated, it gives CASSGLAADTQYF.

The chain has TRBV2 and TRBJ1-1, with 7 bases that match TRBD1. Germline-derived CDR1 and CDR2 are SNHLY and FYNNEI. V was clipped by 6 bases and J by 0 bases; unmatched bases: 7. The CDR3 has 15 amino acids. CDR3 DNA: TGTGCCAGCAGGCCCGGGGGACAGTTGAACACTGAAGCTTTCTTT. This encodes CASRPGGQLNTEAFF.

The CDR3 DNA sequence: TGTGCCAGCAGTAGACGGACAGGAGGGGATGAAAAACTGTTTTTT. As protein: CASSRRTGGDEKLFF. The rearrangement uses TRBV28 and TRBJ1-4; TRBD1 agrees at 7 bases. This CDR3 has 15 residues. The V gene end was trimmed by 5 bases and the J gene end by 6 bases; junction bases not matched to a gene: 9. The germline V gene has CDR1 MDHEN and CDR2 SYDVKM.

This chain uses TRBV6-5 with TRBJ2-1; TRBD2 is a possible D gene (5 bases). Germline V gene lookup returns CDR1 MNHEY and CDR2 SVGAGI. The CDR3 sequence is 14 residues long. The V gene lost 0 bases and the J gene lost 10 bases, with 13 bases spanning the gap. The CDR3 sequence is CASSYSRVGGEQFF. The CDR3 coding sequence is TGTGCCAGCAGTTACTCGAGGGTGGGTGGGGAGCAGTTCTTC.

The chain employs TRBV19 and TRBJ1-2, with D perhaps TRBD1 (6 bases). The CDR3 covers 13 residues. Deletions cut 4 bases from V and 2 bases from J, with 8 bases between. Germline lookup yields CDR1 LNHDA and CDR2 SQIVND (reference sequence). CDR3 sequence: CASSKDRNYGYTF. The DNA for the CDR3 is TGTGCCAGTAGTAAGGACAGAAACTATGGCTACACCTTC. Drawing the rest from reference TRBV19 and TRBJ1-2, the complete variable domain is DGGITQSPKYLFRKEGQNVTLSCEQNLNHDAMYWYRQDPGQGLRLIYYSQIVNDFQKGDIAEGYSVSREKKESFPLTVTSAQKNPTAFYLCASSKDRNYGYTFGSGTRLTVV.

This clone was observed a few times. This chain uses TRBV9 with TRBJ1-4; D unresolved. V gave up 0 bases and J gave up 0 bases, with 9 bases separating them. This CDR3 has 16 amino acids. The germline gives CDR1 SGDLS, CDR2 YYNGEE. DNA of the CDR3: TGTGCCAGCAGCGTAGCTGGGAGTTCAACTAATGAAAAACTGTTTTTT. Protein sequence: CASSVAGSSTNEKLFF.

Here the CDR3 DNA reads TGTGCCAGCAGTTATACCGGGGTGGCGGGAAACACTGAAGCTTTCTTT. Translation gives CASSYTGVAGNTEAFF. This chain connects TRBV6-5 to TRBJ1-1; D remains unclear. This CDR3 contains 16 residues. The V gene's germline CDR1 is MNHEY and CDR2 SVGAGI. V lost 3 bases, J lost 2 bases, and 16 bases lay in between.

The chain has TRBV19 and TRBJ2-7, with 10 nucleotides matching TRBD1. This CDR3 has 15 residues. Per the germline V gene, CDR1 is LNHDA and CDR2 is SQIVND (reference sequence). J lost 7 bases, V lost 9 bases, and 15 bases had no gene match. CDR3 sequence reads: CASSEGTGARREQYF. The CDR3 DNA is TGTGCCAGCTCGGAGGGGACAGGGGCCCGACGGGAGCAGTACTTC.

The J gene is TRBJ2-1, the V gene TRBV30; 16 bases agree with TRBD2. CDR3 length equals 17 residues. The J segment lost 2 bases and the V segment lost 2 bases, leaving 3 bases of the junction unmatched. Germline lookup yields CDR1 GTSNPN and CDR2 SVGIG (reference sequence). This CDR3 reads CAWSRGTSGGAYNEQFF. CDR3 in DNA: TGTGCCTGGAGTCGAGGGACTAGCGGGGGGGCCTACAATGAGCAGTTCTTC.

V gene TRBV12-3 or TRBV12-4 combines with J gene TRBJ1-1; D not certain. V lost 5 bases, J lost 8 bases, and 9 bases lay in between. CDR3 length equals 11 residues. The CDR3 sequence: CASSLRGEAFF. CDR3 DNA: TGTGCCAGCAGTCTCCGGGGAGAAGCTTTCTTT.

This chain connects TRBV6-1 to TRBJ1-1; the D gene is possibly TRBD1 (5 bases). CDR3 length equals 13 residues. V was cut by 2 bases and J by 3 bases, with 7 bases left in between. Germline CDR1 and CDR2: MNHNS and SASEGT. Here the CDR3 reads CASSERGYTEAFF. In DNA form, the CDR3 reads TGTGCCAGCAGTGAAAGGGGCTACACTGAAGCTTTCTTT.

The CDR3 here is CASRVLIADQETQYF. CDR3 bases: TGTGCCAGCAGGGTCCTCATAGCGGACCAAGAGACCCAGTACTTC. The chain has TRBV3-1 (or the pseudogene TRBV3-2) and TRBJ2-5; D possibly corresponds to TRBD2 (6 bases). Germline loops: CDR1 LGHDT, CDR2 YNNKEL (reference sequence). The CDR3 is 15 amino acids. Trimming removed 6 bases at V and 0 bases at J, with 14 bases between.

This CDR3 reads CASSPRRNTEAFF. The CDR3 DNA sequence: TGTGCCAGCAGTCCCCGGAGGAACACTGAAGCTTTCTTT. The chain links TRBV12-3 or TRBV12-4 to TRBJ1-1, with D unclear. V was trimmed by 5 bases and J by 1 base, leaving 8 bases between them. There are 13 residues in the CDR3.